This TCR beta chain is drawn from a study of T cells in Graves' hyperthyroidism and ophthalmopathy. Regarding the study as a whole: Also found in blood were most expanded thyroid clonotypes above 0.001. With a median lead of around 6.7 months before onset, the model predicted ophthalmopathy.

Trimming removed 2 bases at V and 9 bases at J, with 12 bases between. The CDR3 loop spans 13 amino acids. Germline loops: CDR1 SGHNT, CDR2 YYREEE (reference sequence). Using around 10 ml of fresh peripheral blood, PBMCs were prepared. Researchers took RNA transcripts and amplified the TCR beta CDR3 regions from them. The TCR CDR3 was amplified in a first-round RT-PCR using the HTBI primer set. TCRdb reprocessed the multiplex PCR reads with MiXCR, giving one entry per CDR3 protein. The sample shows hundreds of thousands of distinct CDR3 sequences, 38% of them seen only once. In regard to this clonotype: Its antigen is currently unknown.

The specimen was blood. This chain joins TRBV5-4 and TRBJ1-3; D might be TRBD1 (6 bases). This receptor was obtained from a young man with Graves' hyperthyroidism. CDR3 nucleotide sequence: TGTGCCAGCAGCTTTGGACAGCAAGGCACCATATATTTT. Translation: CASSFGQQGTIYF.